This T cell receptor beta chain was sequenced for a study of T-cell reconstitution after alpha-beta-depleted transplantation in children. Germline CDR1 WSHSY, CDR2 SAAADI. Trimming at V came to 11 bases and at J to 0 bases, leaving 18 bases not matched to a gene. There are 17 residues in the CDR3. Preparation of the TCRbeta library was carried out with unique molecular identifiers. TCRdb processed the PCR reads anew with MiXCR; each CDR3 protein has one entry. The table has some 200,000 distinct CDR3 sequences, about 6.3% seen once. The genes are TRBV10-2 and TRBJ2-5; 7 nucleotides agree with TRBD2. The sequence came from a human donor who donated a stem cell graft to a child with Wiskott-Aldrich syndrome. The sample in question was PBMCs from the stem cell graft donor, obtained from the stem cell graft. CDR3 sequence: CASQSGDLSTNQETQYF. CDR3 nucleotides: TGCGCCTCCCAAAGCGGGGACCTCTCCACCAACCAAGAGACCCAGTACTTC.